A selection of T cell receptor beta chains follows, all from one sample in a study of regulatory T cells in long-lasting Graves disease. In TCRdb, the multiplex PCR reads were re-called with MiXCR into one record per CDR3 protein. Among 400,000 to 500,000 distinct CDR3 sequences, around a fifth were seen once, and the ten largest hold 13% to 15%. The sample in question was peripheral blood mononuclear cells (PBMCs), obtained when the disease was refractory, from a patient treated with antithyroid drugs. All receptors derive from a female donor with Graves disease. Both conserved end residues are part of each CDR3. D genes are given only for firm matches. Clone size is shown for a subset of rows, as once, few, many or a class of expanded clone.

TRBD1	TRBV4-1	TRBJ2-7	.	TGCGCCAGCAGCCATAGGGGACAGGGCATCTACGAGCAGTACTTC	CASSHRGQGIYEQYF
.	TRBV27	TRBJ1-6	many	TGTGCCAGCAGTTTGGGGCCCGGGGGATCACCCCTCCACTTT	CASSLGPGGSPLHF
.	TRBV6-1	TRBJ1-2	many	TGTGCCAGCATCACACTACAGGGTTATGGCTACACCTTC	CASITLQGYGYTF
TRBD1	TRBV19	TRBJ1-5	.	TGTGCCAGTAGTATTGAGGGGGCCAATCAGCCCCAGCATTTT	CASSIEGANQPQHF
TRBD1	TRBV28	TRBJ1-1	many	TGTGCCAGCACCCCAGAAGACAGGGCTCAGGCTGAAGCTTTCTTT	CASTPEDRAQAEAFF
.	TRBV19	TRBJ1-5	.	TGTGCCAGTAGTATAGATCTACAACCCCAGCATTTT	CASSIDLQPQHF
.	TRBV6-1	TRBJ1-1	many	TGTGCCAGCAGTCCCGATTCGTGGGGTTCTGCGGACACTGAAGCTTTCTTT	CASSPDSWGSADTEAFF
.	TRBV28	TRBJ1-4	many	TGTGCCAGCAGCCCTCCGGGACCGCTCGGCGGACTGTTTTTT	CASSPPGPLGGLFF
TRBD2	TRBV19	TRBJ2-1	few	TGTGCCAGTAAGACTAGCGGGGGCTACAATGAGCAGTTCTTC	CASKTSGGYNEQFF
.	TRBV7-9	TRBJ1-2	few	TGTGCCAGCAGTCAGGACAGTATCTATGGCTACACCTTC	CASSQDSIYGYTF
TRBD1	TRBV3-1	TRBJ1-2	.	TGTGCCAGCAGCTGGGACAGCGGTAACTATGGCTACACCTTC	CASSWDSGNYGYTF
TRBD2	TRBV20-1	TRBJ2-7	many	TGCAGTGCTAAGCGGGAGGGAAGTAGTAATTACGAGCAGTACTTC	CSAKREGSSNYEQYF
.	TRBV29-1	TRBJ1-1	.	TGCAGCGTTGGAGGGGGGCTATGGACTGAAGCTTTCTTT	CSVGGGLWTEAFF
TRBD2	TRBV14	TRBJ2-7	few	TGTGCCAGCAGCCAAGAACTCCTAGCGGGGCCCTACGAGCAGTACTTC	CASSQELLAGPYEQYF
TRBD2	TRBV10-2	TRBJ2-7	.	TGCGCCAGCTCCGGACTAGCGGAGACCTACGAGCAGTACTTC	CASSGLAETYEQYF
TRBD1	TRBV18	TRBJ1-2	.	TGTGCCAGCTCACCAAACAGGGGGGAATATGGCTACACCTTC	CASSPNRGEYGYTF
.	TRBV3-1	TRBJ2-1	.	TGTGCCAGCAGCCCTAGGATCAACGGGAATGAGCAGTTCTTC	CASSPRINGNEQFF
.	TRBV18	TRBJ1-4	many	TGTGCCAGCTCACCCCCGGGACTCAAAGAAAAACTGTTTTTT	CASSPPGLKEKLFF
TRBD2	TRBV5-1	TRBJ2-5	.	TGCGCCAGCACCCATCACGGAGCGGGAGAAGAGACCCAGTACTTC	CASTHHGAGEETQYF
TRBD1	TRBV3-1	TRBJ2-7	few	TGTGCCAGCAGCCAAGGTCTGGGACAGGGGGCGCGGGAGCAGTACTTC	CASSQGLGQGAREQYF
.	TRBV2	TRBJ2-7	many	TGTGCCAGCTTAAATTGGGACAACGACGAGCAGTACTTC	CASLNWDNDEQYF
.	TRBV19	TRBJ1-6	few	TGTGCCAGTAGTATCTCTGGGACATCAAGTTCACCCCTCCACTTT	CASSISGTSSSPLHF
TRBD1	TRBV6-7	TRBJ2-7	.	TGTGCCAGCAGGAGGACAGGGAACTACGAGCAGTACTTC	CASRRTGNYEQYF
.	TRBV6-2/TRBV6-3	TRBJ1-2	many	TGTGCCAGCAGTGATGGGTTCAGAAGCGGCTACACCTTC	CASSDGFRSGYTF
TRBD1	TRBV7-2	TRBJ1-3	.	TGTGCCAGCAGCTGGGACAGGGTCTTCGGAAACACCATATATTTT	CASSWDRVFGNTIYF
.	TRBV28	TRBJ1-2	many	TGTGCCAGCAGTTTCTACCGAGGACATGGCTACACCTTC	CASSFYRGHGYTF
.	TRBV27	TRBJ2-4	many	TGTGCCAGCAGAATACGAAGACAGCTAGCCAAAAACATTCAGTACTTC	CASRIRRQLAKNIQYF
.	TRBV20-1	TRBJ2-4	few	TGCAGTGCTGACACTCTCAGGGTTGAGTACTTC	CSADTLRVEYF
.	TRBV20-1	TRBJ2-2	.	TGCAGTGAGGGGGTCGCCGGGGAGCTGTTTTTT	CSEGVAGELFF
TRBD2	TRBV6-4	TRBJ2-2	.	TGTGCCAGCAGTGACGAGGCACTAGCGGGAGGCGGGGAGCTGTTTTTT	CASSDEALAGGGELFF
.	TRBV6-4	TRBJ1-5	.	TGTGCCAGCAGGGAATCTTTAAGTCAGCCCCAGCATTTT	CASRESLSQPQHF
.	TRBV7-9	TRBJ1-1	few	TGTGCCAGCAGCTTAGGTGGTGAATTGGCTTTCTTT	CASSLGGELAFF
.	TRBV5-1	TRBJ1-1	many	TGCGCCAGCAGTCCACTCACGAACACTGAAGCTTTCTTT	CASSPLTNTEAFF
TRBD2	TRBV12-3/TRBV12-4	TRBJ2-5	few	TGTGCCAGCAGTAGGTTACTAGCGGGCCAAGAGACCCAGTACTTC	CASSRLLAGQETQYF
.	TRBV9	TRBJ1-2	many	TGTGCCAGCAGCATACTCCCGGACATTCGGTATGGCTACACCTTC	CASSILPDIRYGYTF
TRBD1	TRBV28	TRBJ1-2	many	TGTGCCAGCAGTTTCCGACAGGGGGACTATGGCTACACCTTC	CASSFRQGDYGYTF
.	TRBV20-1	TRBJ1-1	.	TGCAGTGCTAGAGATCGTAAGATGAACACTGAAGCTTTCTTT	CSARDRKMNTEAFF
TRBD2	TRBV9	TRBJ2-5	many	TGTGCCAGCAGCGGGTCGACTAGCGGGAGGGACCAAGAGACCCAGTACTTC	CASSGSTSGRDQETQYF
.	TRBV7-9	TRBJ1-2	.	TGTGCCAGCAGCTTATCTTTAAGGGATGAAGGCTACACCTTC	CASSLSLRDEGYTF
TRBD2	TRBV3-1	TRBJ2-7	.	TGTGCCAGCAGCCAAGGGACTAGCGGCGCCTACGAGCAGTACTTC	CASSQGTSGAYEQYF
TRBD1	TRBV27	TRBJ1-4	many	TGTGCCAGCAGTTTACTACAGGGGGTTAATGAAAAACTGTTTTTT	CASSLLQGVNEKLFF
.	TRBV5-4	TRBJ2-3	.	TGTGCCAGCAGCTTGGCCCTTCGTAATACGCAGTATTTT	CASSLALRNTQYF
.	TRBV12-3/TRBV12-4	TRBJ2-3	many	TGTGCCAGCAGCCTAAACAGGGCTAGCACAGATACGCAGTATTTT	CASSLNRASTDTQYF
TRBD1	TRBV15	TRBJ1-2	many	TGTGCCACCAGCAGCCCCGGGACAGGGACACATGGCTACACCTTC	CATSSPGTGTHGYTF
.	TRBV7-9	TRBJ2-6	.	TGTGCCAGCAGCTTTGTTGGACCCTCTGGGGCCAACGTCCTGACTTTC	CASSFVGPSGANVLTF
.	TRBV2	TRBJ1-1	many	TGTGCCAGCAGCCTAGCGAAAGGTGGGACTGAAGCTTTCTTT	CASSLAKGGTEAFF